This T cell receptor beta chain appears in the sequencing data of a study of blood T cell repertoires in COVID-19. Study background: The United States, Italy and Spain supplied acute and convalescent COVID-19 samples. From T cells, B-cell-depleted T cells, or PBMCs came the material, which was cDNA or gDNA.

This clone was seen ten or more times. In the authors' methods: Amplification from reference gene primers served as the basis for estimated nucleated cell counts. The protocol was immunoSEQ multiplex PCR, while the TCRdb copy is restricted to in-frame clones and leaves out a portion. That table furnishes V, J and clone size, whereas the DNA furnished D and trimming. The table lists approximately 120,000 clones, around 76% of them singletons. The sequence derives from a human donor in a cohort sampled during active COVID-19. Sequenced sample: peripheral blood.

CDR3 residues: CATGAYEQFF. CDR3 in DNA: TGTGCCACTGGGGCGTATGAGCAGTTCTTC. The chain recombines TRBV19 with TRBJ2-1; D may be TRBD1 (5 bases). This CDR3 region has 10 residues. Germline loops: CDR1 LNHDA, CDR2 SQIVND (reference sequence). V gave up 10 bases and J gave up 8 bases, with 9 bases separating them.